The 9 T cell receptor beta chains reported below all come from one sample, sequenced in a study of spatial heterogeneity in lung cancer. Regarding the study as a whole: Counts of expanded alpha and beta TCRs within tumors tracked the tumor nonsynonymous mutation count.

These receptors are not linked to any known antigen. TCRdb reprocessed the 5' RACE reads with MiXCR, giving one entry per CDR3 protein. The table includes under 6,000 distinct CDR3 sequences, 6% to 7.5% detected once. Specified time point: sample taken at primary tumor resection. The sequences come from lung tumor tissue, collected at surgery. The receptors come from a female donor with early-stage non-small cell lung cancer.

This clonotype has a count of ten or more. For a library built for alpha chains, this beta chain is a stray read; little rests on its size. The chain carries TRBV3-1 and TRBJ1-6; no firm D call. The CDR3 runs to 12 residues. Germline CDR1 reads LGHDT; CDR2 reads YNNKEL (reference sequence). V was trimmed by 1 base and J by 10 bases, leaving 5 bases between them. Written as DNA, the CDR3 is TGTGCCAGCAGCCAAGGGTCATCACCCCTCCACTTT. This gives the protein CASSQGSSPLHF. The variable domain in full, with the rest retrieved from reference TRBV3-1 and TRBJ1-6, is DTAVSQTPKYLVTQMGNDKSIKCEQNLGHDTMYWYKQDSKKFLKIMFSYNNKELIINETVPNRFSPKSPDKAHLNLHINSLELGDSAVYFCASSQGSSPLHFGNGTRLTVT.

This clonotype was counted between two and nine times. Because the library targeted alpha chains, this beta chain is an off-target read whose size means little. The CDR3 nucleotides are TGTGCCAGCAGGCTGCCGGGACAGGGGAACACCGGGGAGCTGTTTTTT. As protein: CASRLPGQGNTGELFF. The chain links TRBV12-3 or TRBV12-4 to TRBJ2-2, with TRBD1 identical over 9 bases. Trimming at V came to 6 bases and at J to 1 base, leaving 6 bases not matched to a gene. This CDR3 spans 16 amino acids.

This clonotype was seen a few times. Since the library was made to target alpha chains, this beta chain is a stray read and its abundance is not meaningful. The chain is built from TRBV29-1 and TRBJ2-1; D gene uncertain. The CDR3 is made up of 12 amino acids. The V and J ends lost 1 base and 8 bases respectively, with 9 bases between them. Germline V gene sequence: CDR1 SQVTM, CDR2 ANQGSEA. Written as DNA, the CDR3 is TGCAGCGTTGAAGTGGTGGGTGATGAGCAGTTCTTC. Protein product: CSVEVVGDEQFF.

This clonotype came up many times. This beta chain lies outside the target of a library built for alpha chains; its clone size means little. This rearrangement joins TRBV2 to TRBJ1-5; the D is unclear. V lost 7 bases, J lost 2 bases, and 15 bases lay in between. CDR1 is SNHLY, CDR2 FYNNEI, per germline. CDR3 size: 15 residues. The CDR3 is CASTVLAAGNQPQHF. Here the CDR3 DNA reads TGTGCCAGCACTGTACTGGCTGCTGGCAATCAGCCCCAGCATTTT.

By frequency in the sample, this clonotype is medium-sized. This beta chain is a stray sequence in a library constructed for alpha chains; its clone size is not meaningful. V usage is TRBV9 and J usage is TRBJ2-2; perhaps TRBD1 as D (7 bases). V lost 4 bases and J lost 4, with 17 bases in between. Germline loops: CDR1 SGDLS, CDR2 YYNGEE. This CDR3 region has 16 residues. The CDR3 nucleotides read TGTGCCAGCAGCTTCCAGGGGGGCCGGGGCACCGGGGAGCTGTTTTTT. As protein: CASSFQGGRGTGELFF.

This clonotype was seen repeatedly, ten times or more. Found in a library prepared for alpha chains, this beta chain is an off-target read, and its abundance has little meaning. The CDR3 DNA follows: TGTGCCCTCATAGTTTCAACTAATGAAAAACTGTTTTTT. Translation: CALIVSTNEKLFF. The chain links TRBV30 to TRBJ1-4; D remains unclear. The germline V gene has CDR1 GTSNPN and CDR2 SVGIG (reference sequence). The CDR3 has 13 amino acids. The V end was cut by 8 bases, the J end by 0 bases, with 10 bases between.

Remarks on this clonotype: This beta chain was picked up by a library intended for alpha chains and is off target, so its count carries little meaning. The V call is TRBV20-1, the J call TRBJ2-7; a weak D match, TRBD2 (5 bases). Trimming removed 1 base from V and 1 base from J, with 14 bases in between. The length of the CDR3 is 15 residues. Germline V gene data show CDR1 as DFQATT and CDR2 as SNEGSKA (reference sequence). The CDR3, as DNA: TGCAGTGCTAGAGTAAGCCCCTCGGGATCCTACGAGCAGTACGTC. Its translation: CSARVSPSGSYEQYV.

This clonotype occurred many times. The library was designed around alpha chains, so this beta chain is a stray read whose abundance carries little weight. This chain links TRBV11-1 with TRBJ2-2; 7 bases agree with TRBD1. Per germline, CDR1 SGHAT and CDR2 FQDESV (reference sequence). The CDR3 is 14 residues long. The ends lost 5 bases at V and 1 base at J; junction bases unmatched: 1. The CDR3 region has the DNA TGTGCCAGCAGCCGGACAGGGAACACCGGGGAGCTGTTTTTT. Its protein is CASSRTGNTGELFF.

This clonotype was picked up a small number of times. This beta chain is a stray sequence in a library constructed for alpha chains; its clone size is not meaningful. The chain has TRBV28 and TRBJ1-4, with 8 bases fitting TRBD1. There are 14 residues in the CDR3. The V gene's germline CDR1 is MDHEN and CDR2 SYDVKM. J gave up 8 bases and V 6 bases, and 8 bases lay outside the gene matches. The CDR3 nucleotides are TGTGCCAGCAGATCAACAGGGGGGCACGAAAAACTGTTTTTT. This gives the protein CASRSTGGHEKLFF.